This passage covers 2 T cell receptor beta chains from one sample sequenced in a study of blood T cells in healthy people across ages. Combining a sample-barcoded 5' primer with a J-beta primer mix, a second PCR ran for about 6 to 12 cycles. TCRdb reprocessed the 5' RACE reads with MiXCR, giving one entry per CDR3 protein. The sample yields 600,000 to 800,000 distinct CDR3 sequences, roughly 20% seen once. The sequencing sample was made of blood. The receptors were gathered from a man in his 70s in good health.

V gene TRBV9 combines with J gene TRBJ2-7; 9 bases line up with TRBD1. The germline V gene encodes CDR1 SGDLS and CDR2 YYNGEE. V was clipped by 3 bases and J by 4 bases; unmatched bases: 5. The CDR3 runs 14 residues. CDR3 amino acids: CASSAGTGNYEQYF. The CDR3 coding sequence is TGTGCCAGCAGCGCCGGGACAGGGAATTACGAGCAGTACTTC.

The CDR3 nucleotides read TGTGCCAGCAGTTTGGGTAGCGGGACCGGGGAGCTGTTTTTT. Its translation: CASSLGSGTGELFF. The chain uses TRBV12-3 or TRBV12-4 and TRBJ2-2; TRBD2 aligns across 7 bases. V was pared by 3 bases and J by 5 bases, with 3 bases of the junction left unmatched. This CDR3 spans 14 amino acids.